This section outlines one T cell receptor (beta chain) sequence together with its context. The CDR3 length is 13 residues. Trimming cost V 3 bases and J 8 bases; bases outside gene matches: 2. The germline gives CDR1 KGHSH, CDR2 LQKENI. Clones were read by immunoSEQ multiplex PCR, and TCRdb kept only the in-frame ones, dropping some. This table has tens of thousands of clones, around 78% appearing once. This record comes from a study of OX40 agonist ivuxolimab in advanced cancers. Individuals having autoimmune disease history or systemic immunosuppression were not enrolled. The chain employs TRBV18 and TRBJ1-4, with 8 nucleotides matching TRBD1. This specimen consisted of CD4+ or CD8+ T cells sorted from blood, obtained in a trial of the OX40 agonist ivuxolimab. The receptor comes from an adult with an advanced solid tumor such as melanoma, head and neck, liver or kidney cancer. In nucleotides, the CDR3 is TGTGCCAGCTCACCGACAGGGGAGGAAAAACTGTTTTTT. It is translated as CASSPTGEEKLFF.